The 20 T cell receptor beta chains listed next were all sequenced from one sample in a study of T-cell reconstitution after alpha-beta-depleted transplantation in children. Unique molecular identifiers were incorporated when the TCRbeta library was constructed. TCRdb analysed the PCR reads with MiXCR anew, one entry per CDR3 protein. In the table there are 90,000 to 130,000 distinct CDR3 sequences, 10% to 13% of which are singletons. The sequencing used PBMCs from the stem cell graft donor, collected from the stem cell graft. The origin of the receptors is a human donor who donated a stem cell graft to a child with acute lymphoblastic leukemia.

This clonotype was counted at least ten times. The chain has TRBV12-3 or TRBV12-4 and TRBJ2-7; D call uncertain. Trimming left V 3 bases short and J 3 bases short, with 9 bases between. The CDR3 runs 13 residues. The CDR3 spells CASSFRQIYEQYF. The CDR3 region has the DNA TGTGCCAGCAGTTTCCGACAAATCTACGAGCAGTACTTC.

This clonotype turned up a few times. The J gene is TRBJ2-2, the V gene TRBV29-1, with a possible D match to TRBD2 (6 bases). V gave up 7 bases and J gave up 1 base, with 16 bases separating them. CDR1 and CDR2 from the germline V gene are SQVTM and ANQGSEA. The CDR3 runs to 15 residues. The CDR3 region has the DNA TGCAGCGCCCCCAGGCCGGAGGGGAACACCGGGGAGCTGTTTTTT. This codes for CSAPRPEGNTGELFF.

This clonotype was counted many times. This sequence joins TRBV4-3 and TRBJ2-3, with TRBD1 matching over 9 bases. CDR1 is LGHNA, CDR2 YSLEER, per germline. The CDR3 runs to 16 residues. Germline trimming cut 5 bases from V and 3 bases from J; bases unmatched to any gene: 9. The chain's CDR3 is CASSVGTGIGTDTQYF. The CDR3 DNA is TGCGCCAGCAGCGTTGGGACAGGGATAGGGACAGATACGCAGTATTTT.

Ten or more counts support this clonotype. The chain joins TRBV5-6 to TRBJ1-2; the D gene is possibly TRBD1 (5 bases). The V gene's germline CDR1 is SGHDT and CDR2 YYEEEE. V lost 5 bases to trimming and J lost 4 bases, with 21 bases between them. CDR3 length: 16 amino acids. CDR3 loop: CASSLGVVGGAYGYTF. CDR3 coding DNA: TGTGCCAGCAGTCTTGGAGTCGTGGGGGGTGCCTATGGCTACACCTTC.

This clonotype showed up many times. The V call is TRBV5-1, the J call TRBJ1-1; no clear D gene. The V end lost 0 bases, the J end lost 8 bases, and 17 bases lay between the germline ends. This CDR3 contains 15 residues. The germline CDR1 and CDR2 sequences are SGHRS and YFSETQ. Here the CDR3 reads CASSLDGFEVPEAFF. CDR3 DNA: TGCGCCAGCAGCTTGGACGGGTTTGAGGTTCCCGAAGCTTTCTTT.

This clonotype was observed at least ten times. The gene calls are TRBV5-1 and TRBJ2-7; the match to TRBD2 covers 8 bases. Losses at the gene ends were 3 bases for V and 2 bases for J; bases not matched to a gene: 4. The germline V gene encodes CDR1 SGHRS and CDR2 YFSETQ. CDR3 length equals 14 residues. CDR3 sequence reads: CASSSGGGAYEQYF. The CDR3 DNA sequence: TGCGCCAGCAGCTCGGGAGGGGGAGCCTACGAGCAGTACTTC.

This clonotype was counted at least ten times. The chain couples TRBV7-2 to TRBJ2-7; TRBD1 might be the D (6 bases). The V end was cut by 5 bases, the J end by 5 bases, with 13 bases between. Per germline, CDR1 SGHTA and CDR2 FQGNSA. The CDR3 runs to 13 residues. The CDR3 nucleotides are TGTGCCAGCAGCCGGACAGTCTGGAACGAGCAGTACTTC. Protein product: CASSRTVWNEQYF.

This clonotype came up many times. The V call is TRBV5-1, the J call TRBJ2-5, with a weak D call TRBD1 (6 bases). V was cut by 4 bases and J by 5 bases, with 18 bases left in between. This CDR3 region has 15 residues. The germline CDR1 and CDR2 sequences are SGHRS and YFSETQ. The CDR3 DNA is TGCGCCAGCAGCGCAGGATATACAGGGCGGGAGACCCAGTACTTC. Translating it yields CASSAGYTGRETQYF.

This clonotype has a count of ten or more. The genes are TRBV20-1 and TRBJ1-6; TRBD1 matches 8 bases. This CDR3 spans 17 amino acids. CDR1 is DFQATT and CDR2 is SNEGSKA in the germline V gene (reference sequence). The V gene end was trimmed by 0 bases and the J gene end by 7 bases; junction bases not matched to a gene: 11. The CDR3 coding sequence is TGCAGTGCTAGAGACCTACGGCAGGGGGCGAGGAATTCACCCCTCCACTTT. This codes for CSARDLRQGARNSPLHF.

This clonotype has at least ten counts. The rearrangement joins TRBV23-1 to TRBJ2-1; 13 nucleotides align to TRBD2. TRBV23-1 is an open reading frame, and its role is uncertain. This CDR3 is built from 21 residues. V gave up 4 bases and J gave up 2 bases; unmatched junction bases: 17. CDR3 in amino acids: CASSRRILGLAGLMAYNEQFF. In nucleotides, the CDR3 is TGCGCCAGCAGTCGAAGGATTTTGGGACTAGCGGGATTGATGGCCTACAATGAGCAGTTCTTC.

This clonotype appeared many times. The CDR3 sequence: CSARPLEGASYEQYF. The CDR3 nucleotides are TGCAGTGCTAGACCCCTAGAGGGAGCCTCCTACGAGCAGTACTTC. This rearrangement joins TRBV20-1 to TRBJ2-7; possible D gene TRBD2, 5 bases. Per the germline V gene, CDR1 is DFQATT and CDR2 is SNEGSKA (reference sequence). There are 15 residues in the CDR3. V was pared by 2 bases and J by 0 bases, with 14 bases between.

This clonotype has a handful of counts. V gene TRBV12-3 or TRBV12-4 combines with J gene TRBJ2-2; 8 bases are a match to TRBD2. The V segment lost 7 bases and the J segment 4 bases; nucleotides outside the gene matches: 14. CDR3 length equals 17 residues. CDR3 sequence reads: CASNLLAGGGGTGELFF. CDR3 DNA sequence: TGTGCCAGCAATTTGTTGGCGGGAGGTGGGGGCACCGGGGAGCTGTTTTTT.

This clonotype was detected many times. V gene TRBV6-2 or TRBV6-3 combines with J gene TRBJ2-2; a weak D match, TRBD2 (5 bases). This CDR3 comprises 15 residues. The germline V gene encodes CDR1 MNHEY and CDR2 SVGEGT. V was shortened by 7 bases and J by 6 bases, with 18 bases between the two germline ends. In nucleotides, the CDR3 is TGTGCCAGCATCAGAGGAACTAGAAGTTCCGGGGAGCTGTTTTTT. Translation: CASIRGTRSSGELFF.

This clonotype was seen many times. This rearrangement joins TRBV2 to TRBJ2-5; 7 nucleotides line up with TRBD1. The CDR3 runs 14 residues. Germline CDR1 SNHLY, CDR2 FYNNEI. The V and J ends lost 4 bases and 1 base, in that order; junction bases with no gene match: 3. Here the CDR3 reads CASSGDRLQETQYF. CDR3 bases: TGTGCCAGCAGTGGGGACAGACTCCAAGAGACCCAGTACTTC.

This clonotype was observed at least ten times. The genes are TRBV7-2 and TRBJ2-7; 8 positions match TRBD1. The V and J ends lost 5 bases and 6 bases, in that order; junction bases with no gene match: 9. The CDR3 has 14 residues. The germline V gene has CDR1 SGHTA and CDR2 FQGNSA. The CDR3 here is CASSPGDRLGEQYF. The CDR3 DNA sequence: TGTGCCAGCAGCCCGGGGGACAGGTTGGGCGAGCAGTACTTC. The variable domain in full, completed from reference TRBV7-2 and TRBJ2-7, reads GAGVSQSPSNKVTEKGKDVELRCDPISGHTALYWYRQSLGQGLEFLIYFQGNSAPDKSGLPSDRFSAERTGGSVSTLTIQRTQQEDSAVYLCASSPGDRLGEQYFGPGTRLTVT.

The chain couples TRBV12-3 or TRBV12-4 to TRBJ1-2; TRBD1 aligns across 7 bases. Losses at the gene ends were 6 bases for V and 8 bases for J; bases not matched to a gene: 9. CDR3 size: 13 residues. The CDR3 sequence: CASSRTGVGGYTF. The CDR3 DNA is TGTGCCAGCAGCCGGACAGGCGTGGGGGGCTACACCTTC.

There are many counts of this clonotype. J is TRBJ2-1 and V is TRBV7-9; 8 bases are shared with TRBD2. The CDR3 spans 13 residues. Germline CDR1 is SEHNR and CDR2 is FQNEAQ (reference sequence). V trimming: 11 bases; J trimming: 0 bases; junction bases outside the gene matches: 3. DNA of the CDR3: TGTGCCGGCGGGGGGAACTCCTACAATGAGCAGTTCTTC. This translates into CAGGGNSYNEQFF.

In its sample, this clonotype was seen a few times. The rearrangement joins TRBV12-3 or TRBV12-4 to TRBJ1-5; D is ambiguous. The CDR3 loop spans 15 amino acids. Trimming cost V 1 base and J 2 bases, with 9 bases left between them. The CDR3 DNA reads TGTGCCAGCAGTTTAGGAGGGCCGGGCAATCAGCCCCAGCATTTT. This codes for CASSLGGPGNQPQHF.

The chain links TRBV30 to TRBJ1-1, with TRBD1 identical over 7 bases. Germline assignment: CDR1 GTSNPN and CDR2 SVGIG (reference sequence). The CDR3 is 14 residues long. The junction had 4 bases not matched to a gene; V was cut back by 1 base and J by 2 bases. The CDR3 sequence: CAWSAGQLNTEAFF. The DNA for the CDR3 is TGTGCCTGGAGTGCGGGACAGCTTAACACTGAAGCTTTCTTT. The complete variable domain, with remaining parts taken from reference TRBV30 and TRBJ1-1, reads SQTIHQWPATLVQPVGSPLSLECTVEGTSNPNLYWYRQAAGRGLQLLFYSVGIGQISSEVPQNLSASRPQDRQFILSSKKLLLSDSGFYLCAWSAGQLNTEAFFGQGTRLTVV.

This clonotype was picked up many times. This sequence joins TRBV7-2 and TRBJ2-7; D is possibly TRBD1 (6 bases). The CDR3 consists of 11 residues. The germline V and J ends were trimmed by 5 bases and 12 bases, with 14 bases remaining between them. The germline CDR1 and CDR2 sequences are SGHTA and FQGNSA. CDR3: CASSLAGAPYF. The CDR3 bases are TGTGCCAGCAGCCTCGCAGGGGCCCCGTACTTC.